These 22 T cell receptor beta chains were all obtained from the same sample, sequenced in a study of T cell responses to AZD1222 COVID-19 vaccine. The repertoire was sequenced with immunoSEQ multiplex PCR; TCRdb's copy has only in-frame clones and lacks some. The table lists 120,000 or so clones, around 89% of them singletons. The starting material was peripheral blood, obtained on day 0 of AZD1222 vaccination. These receptor sequences come from an adult in good health.

This rearrangement joins TRBV19 to TRBJ1-5; 7 bases match TRBD1. With 4 bases clipped from V and 6 bases from J, the junction kept 9 bases outside the gene matches. CDR1 is LNHDA, CDR2 SQIVND, per germline (reference sequence). The CDR3 runs to 15 residues. The CDR3 sequence: CASSTPTGIGQPQHF. The CDR3 coding sequence is TGTGCCAGTAGTACCCCGACAGGGATCGGTCAGCCCCAGCATTTT.

The rearrangement links TRBV7-2 to TRBJ1-4, with TRBD1 matching 8 bases. The germline V gene has CDR1 SGHTA and CDR2 FQGNSA. V shed 5 bases, J shed 4 bases, and the junction held 6 bases outside the gene matches. CDR3 length equals 15 residues. As DNA, the CDR3 is TGTGCCAGCAGCCCCCAGGGGGCCGGTAATGAAAAACTGTTTTTT. Amino acids: CASSPQGAGNEKLFF. The variable domain in full, with the rest retrieved from reference TRBV7-2 and TRBJ1-4, is GAGVSQSPSNKVTEKGKDVELRCDPISGHTALYWYRQSLGQGLEFLIYFQGNSAPDKSGLPSDRFSAERTGGSVSTLTIQRTQQEDSAVYLCASSPQGAGNEKLFFGSGTQLSVL.

The chain has TRBV12-5 and TRBJ1-2; TRBD1 matches at 10 bases. Germline trimming cut 7 bases from V and 5 bases from J; bases unmatched to any gene: 10. The germline gives CDR1 LGHNT, CDR2 FRNRAP. The CDR3 loop spans 15 amino acids. CDR3 amino acids: CASVALSDRGYGYTF. Here the CDR3 DNA reads TGTGCTAGTGTTGCACTTTCGGACAGGGGGTATGGCTACACCTTC. Filled out from reference TRBV12-5 and TRBJ1-2, the complete variable domain reads DARVTQTPRHKVTEMGQEVTMRCQPILGHNTVFWYRQTMMQGLELLAYFRNRAPLDDSGMPKDRFSAEMPDATLATLKIQPSEPRDSAVYFCASVALSDRGYGYTFGSGTRLTVV.

The chain is built from TRBV5-1 and TRBJ1-2; 10 bases align to TRBD1. The CDR3 is 17 residues long. CDR1 and CDR2 (germline): SGHRS, YFSETQ. Trimming at V came to 0 bases and at J to 2 bases, leaving 7 bases not matched to a gene. The CDR3 spells CASSLGQGAHANYGYTF. CDR3 sequence (DNA): TGCGCCAGCAGCTTGGGACAGGGGGCTCACGCGAACTATGGCTACACCTTC.

This sequence joins TRBV6-5 and TRBJ1-2; D is uncertain. Germline V CDR1 and CDR2: MNHEY, SVGAGI. The CDR3 has 14 amino acids. V dropped 4 bases and J dropped 4 bases, with 13 bases sitting between them. CDR3 coding DNA: TGTGCCAGCAGTTTCTCGGCCGTAATCTATGGCTACACCTTC. Protein product: CASSFSAVIYGYTF.

V and J are TRBV4-3 and TRBJ2-1; D not certain. V was clipped by 0 bases and J by 8 bases, with 8 bases between them. The CDR3 is 13 amino acids. Germline assignment: CDR1 LGHNA and CDR2 YSLEER. CDR3 in amino acids: CASSQERRDEQFF. The CDR3 bases are TGCGCCAGCAGCCAAGAGAGGCGTGATGAGCAGTTCTTC.

The gene calls are TRBV7-9 and TRBJ2-7; 8 bases agree with TRBD2. This CDR3 region has 15 residues. Germline trimming cut 3 bases from V and 3 bases from J; bases unmatched to any gene: 7. The germline gives CDR1 SEHNR, CDR2 FQNEAQ (reference sequence). CDR3 in amino acids: CASSFETAGVYEQYF. The CDR3 region has the DNA TGTGCCAGCAGCTTCGAAACAGCGGGGGTCTACGAGCAGTACTTC.

The chain joins TRBV13 to TRBJ1-4; 7 bases map to TRBD1. Per the germline V gene, CDR1 is PRHDT and CDR2 is FYEKMQ (reference sequence). After removal of 4 bases from V and 16 bases from J, the junction contained 12 bases not matched to a gene. The CDR3 is made up of 13 amino acids. CDR3: CASSSSVQGDPFF. The CDR3 DNA reads as TGTGCCAGCAGCTCAAGCGTCCAGGGGGACCCGTTTTTT. The entire variable domain, with the rest obtained from reference TRBV13 and TRBJ1-4, is as follows: AAGVIQSPRHLIKEKRETATLKCYPIPRHDTVYWYQQGPGQDPQFLISFYEKMQSDKGSIPDRFSAQQFSDYHSELNMSSLELGDSALYFCASSSSVQGDPFFGSGTQLSVL.

The gene calls are TRBV4-2 and TRBJ1-1; 7 bases match TRBD1. CDR3 length: 16 residues. The trim removed 4 bases at V and 4 bases at J, leaving 12 bases unmatched. The germline V gene has CDR1 LGHNA and CDR2 YNFKEQ. The CDR3 DNA sequence: TGTGCCAGCAGCCCTCGGCAGATAGGGGGCGTCACTGAAGCTTTCTTT. This gives the protein CASSPRQIGGVTEAFF.

This clone turned up a few times. V gene TRBV16 combines with J gene TRBJ2-7; a possible D gene is TRBD1 (6 bases). This CDR3 is built from 15 residues. Germline lookup yields CDR1 KGHSY and CDR2 FQNENV. Trimming cost V 1 base and J 4 bases, with 14 bases left between them. The CDR3 nucleotides read TGTGCCAGCAGCCAATTAGGGCAGGGGAAATACGAGCAGTACTTC. Translated, it gives CASSQLGQGKYEQYF. Supplemented by reference TRBV16 and TRBJ2-7, the full variable domain reads GEEVAQTPKHLVRGEGQKAKLYCAPIKGHSYVFWYQQVLKNEFKFLISFQNENVFDETGMPKERFSAKCLPNSPCSLEIQATKLEDSAVYFCASSQLGQGKYEQYFGPGTRLTVT.

V gene TRBV5-1 combines with J gene TRBJ1-6; no firm D call. V lost 0 bases and J lost 5, with 9 bases in between. This CDR3 is built from 15 residues. CDR1 is SGHRS and CDR2 is YFSETQ in the germline V gene. CDR3 amino acids: CASSLAGLDNSPLHF. The CDR3 nucleotides are TGCGCCAGCAGCTTGGCGGGGTTGGATAATTCACCCCTCCACTTT.

The chain links TRBV2 to TRBJ2-7, with D perhaps TRBD1 or TRBD2 (5 bases each). This CDR3 has 12 residues. V lost 6 bases and J lost 3, with 9 bases in between. Germline V gene lookup returns CDR1 SNHLY and CDR2 FYNNEI. The CDR3 coding sequence is TGTGCCAGCAGGGGGGATTTCTACGAGCAGTACTTC. Amino acids: CASRGDFYEQYF.

The CDR3 loop is CASSLSDRLTGYTF. DNA for the CDR3: TGTGCCAGCAGCTTGTCAGACAGACTAACCGGCTACACCTTC. The chain recombines TRBV5-4 with TRBJ1-2, with D perhaps matching TRBD1 (5 bases). Germline-derived CDR1 and CDR2 are SGHNT and YYREEE (reference sequence). V was trimmed by 1 base and J by 8 bases, leaving 15 bases between them. The CDR3 extends over 14 amino acids.

The chain uses TRBV7-2 and TRBJ1-6; 7 positions agree with TRBD1. Trimming cost V 4 bases and J 7 bases; bases outside gene matches: 7. Germline-derived CDR1 and CDR2 are SGHTA and FQGNSA. This CDR3 contains 15 residues. The CDR3 reads CASSSAGQYNSPLHF. The CDR3 region has the DNA TGTGCCAGCAGCTCCGCGGGACAGTACAATTCACCCCTCCACTTT.

The rearrangement joins TRBV18 to TRBJ1-5; 9 bases agree with TRBD1. The CDR3 spans 14 residues. V dropped 6 bases and J dropped 4; count of bases not matched to a gene: 4. CDR1 is KGHSH, CDR2 LQKENI, per germline. The CDR3 region has the DNA TGTGCCAGCTCGGACAGGGGTGGAAATCAGCCCCAGCATTTT. It codes for CASSDRGGNQPQHF.

This chain links TRBV10-3 with TRBJ1-4; D unclear. V lost 10 bases to trimming and J lost 0 bases, with 15 bases between them. From germline, CDR1 is ENHRY and CDR2 SYGVKD. This CDR3 has 15 amino acids. CDR3 sequence reads: CASRSAAATNEKLFF. The CDR3 DNA sequence: TGTGCCAGTCGGTCTGCGGCAGCAACTAATGAAAAACTGTTTTTT.

The J gene is TRBJ2-3, the V gene TRBV7-9, with 8 bases matching TRBD1. Per germline, CDR1 SEHNR and CDR2 FQNEAQ (reference sequence). V lost 5 bases, J lost 3 bases, and 4 bases stayed unmatched. CDR3 length equals 14 residues. The CDR3 region is CASSDWTGTDTQYF. As DNA, the CDR3 is TGTGCCAGCAGCGATTGGACAGGGACAGATACGCAGTATTTT.

CDR3 bases: TGTGCCAGCAGCTTGGCCAGGGGGGCCGGATACACTGAAGCTTTCTTT. It encodes CASSLARGAGYTEAFF. The rearrangement joins TRBV5-6 to TRBJ1-1, with TRBD1 matching 7 bases. The V and J ends lost 0 bases and 3 bases, in that order; junction bases with no gene match: 8. The length of the CDR3 is 16 residues. In germline, CDR1 is SGHDT, CDR2 YYEEEE. The whole variable domain, filled in from reference TRBV5-6 and TRBJ1-1, reads DAGVTQSPTHLIKTRGQQVTLRCSPKSGHDTVSWYQQALGQGPQFIFQYYEEEERQRGNFPDRFSGHQFPNYSSELNVNALLLGDSALYLCASSLARGAGYTEAFFGQGTRLTVV.

The V call is TRBV6-5, the J call TRBJ1-1; no reliable D call. This CDR3 spans 13 amino acids. Between the trimmed V and J ends, which lost 8 bases and 1 base, there was a span of 11 bases. The germline gives CDR1 MNHEY, CDR2 SVGAGI. CDR3 bases: TGTGCCAGCTCTTCAGAGAGGAACACTGAAGCTTTCTTT. It codes for CASSSERNTEAFF.

V gene TRBV6-1 combines with J gene TRBJ2-3; 14 bases are a match to TRBD2. Germline CDR1 is MNHNS and CDR2 is SASEGT. Trimming at V came to 6 bases and at J to 6 bases, leaving 5 bases not matched to a gene. The CDR3 is 15 residues long. The CDR3 loop is CASSGLAGGGDTQYF. CDR3 DNA: TGTGCCAGCAGCGGACTAGCGGGGGGAGGGGATACGCAGTATTTT.

The rearrangement uses TRBV6-5 and TRBJ2-5; TRBD1 aligns across 8 bases. Germline CDR1 MNHEY, CDR2 SVGAGI. V dropped 5 bases and J dropped 5; count of bases not matched to a gene: 1. CDR3 length: 12 residues. The CDR3 here is CASSPGGETQYF. The CDR3 DNA is TGTGCCAGCAGTCCAGGGGGCGAGACCCAGTACTTC.

The CDR3 protein is CASSQDSGLATDTQYF. DNA for the CDR3: TGCGCCAGCAGCCAAGATTCGGGACTAGCCACAGATACGCAGTATTTT. The J gene is TRBJ2-3, the V gene TRBV4-3; TRBD2 agrees at 9 bases. The CDR3 totals 16 residues. With V trimmed by 0 bases and J by 2 bases, 3 bases remained unmatched. The germline V gene encodes CDR1 LGHNA and CDR2 YSLEER.